The 14 T cell receptor beta chains below were found in one sample sequenced in a study of blood T cell repertoires in COVID-19. Using immunoSEQ multiplex PCR, the repertoire was profiled, and TCRdb retains in-frame clones only, with some absent. The sample includes about 440,000 clones, roughly nine tenths of them seen just once. The specimen was PBMCs or T cells enriched from blood (not recorded which). The receptor set was obtained from a woman aged 18-29 years with acute COVID-19.

The chain uses TRBV6-5 and TRBJ1-1, with D perhaps matching TRBD1 (6 bases). V was shortened by 2 bases and J by 7 bases, with 8 bases between the two germline ends. Germline loops: CDR1 MNHEY, CDR2 SVGAGI. The CDR3 runs 12 residues. The CDR3 DNA follows: TGTGCCAGCAGTTACGACAGGTATGAAGCTTTCTTT. Translation gives CASSYDRYEAFF.

The V gene is TRBV6-5, the J gene TRBJ1-6, with D possibly matching TRBD1 (6 bases). Trimming shortened V by 6 bases and J by 10 bases, and 19 bases separated the two germline ends. This CDR3 spans 15 amino acids. From germline, CDR1 is MNHEY and CDR2 SVGAGI. The CDR3 reads CASSPYGGQGSPLHF. The CDR3 DNA sequence: TGTGCCAGCAGCCCGTACGGGGGGCAGGGCTCACCCCTCCACTTT.

V usage is TRBV6-1 and J usage is TRBJ2-4, with TRBD2 identical over 8 bases. This CDR3 comprises 18 residues. J lost 0 bases, V lost 2 bases, and 9 bases had no gene match. Germline values: CDR1 MNHNS, CDR2 SASEGT. The CDR3 region has the DNA TGTGCCAGCAGTGAACTAGCGGGTCCCAACTTAGCCAAAAACATTCAGTACTTC. Its protein is CASSELAGPNLAKNIQYF.

The chain combines TRBV12-3 or TRBV12-4 with TRBJ2-5; D uncertain. V lost 0 bases and J 5 bases, leaving 7 bases between the germline ends. The CDR3 runs 13 residues. The CDR3 here is CASSLARWETQYF. The CDR3 DNA follows: TGTGCCAGCAGTTTAGCGCGGTGGGAGACCCAGTACTTC.

There are a few counts of this clone. The CDR3 nucleotides read TGTGCCAGCAGCCAAGCAGGGTACTCTGGGGCCAACGTCCTGACTTTC. The encoded protein is CASSQAGYSGANVLTF. J is TRBJ2-6 and V is TRBV14; D possibly corresponds to TRBD1 (5 bases). The CDR3 runs to 16 residues. Trimming left V 1 base short and J 0 bases short, with 7 bases between. Germline V CDR1 and CDR2: SGHDN, FVKESK.

To note about this clone: The sample has other DNA sequences that encode this CDR3 too. The chain employs TRBV7-3 and TRBJ2-2; 9 nucleotides match TRBD1. Per germline, CDR1 SGHTA and CDR2 FQGTGA. CDR3 length equals 16 residues. V shed 2 bases and J 2 bases; nucleotides not matched to a gene: 3. The CDR3 protein is CASSLGGQGNTGELFF. The DNA for the CDR3 is TGTGCCAGCAGCTTAGGGGGACAGGGTAACACCGGGGAGCTGTTTTTT.

The CDR3 sequence is CASALGPGQGAGELFF. CDR3 DNA: TGTGCCAGCGCCCTGGGCCCGGGACAGGGTGCCGGGGAGCTGTTTTTT. The chain combines TRBV11-2 with TRBJ2-2; 9 bases fit TRBD1. Germline trimming cut 8 bases from V and 6 bases from J; bases unmatched to any gene: 13. Per the germline V gene, CDR1 is SGHAT and CDR2 is FQNNGV. This CDR3 is 16 amino acids long. The whole variable domain, remainder taken from reference TRBV11-2 and TRBJ2-2, is EAGVAQSPRYKIIEKRQSVAFWCNPISGHATLYWYQQILGQGPKLLIQFQNNGVVDDSQLPKDRFSAERLKGVDSTLKIQPAKLEDSAVYLCASALGPGQGAGELFFGEGSRLTVL.

This chain joins TRBV27 and TRBJ1-6; 7 positions match TRBD1. The J segment lost 3 bases and the V segment lost 3 bases, leaving 8 bases of the junction unmatched. CDR3 length: 17 residues. In germline, CDR1 is MNHEY, CDR2 SMNVEV (reference sequence). In DNA, the CDR3 is TGTGCCAGCAGTTTGAGGCTGGCAGGGGGCTATAATTCACCCCTCCACTTT. It encodes CASSLRLAGGYNSPLHF.

The chain recombines TRBV9 with TRBJ2-1, with 11 bases matching TRBD2. This CDR3 is 15 amino acids long. V was clipped by 2 bases and J by 6 bases; unmatched bases: 4. Per the germline V gene, CDR1 is SGDLS and CDR2 is YYNGEE. The CDR3 coding sequence is TGTGCCAGCAGCGTTAGCGGGAGGGTATCCAATGAGCAGTTCTTC. Translated, it gives CASSVSGRVSNEQFF.

The J gene is TRBJ2-7, the V gene TRBV6-5; 11 nucleotides line up with TRBD1. The CDR3 consists of 15 residues. The germline gives CDR1 MNHEY, CDR2 SVGAGI. J gave up 2 bases and V 4 bases, and 4 bases lay outside the gene matches. This CDR3 reads CASSLPGQGAYEQYF. The DNA of the CDR3 is TGTGCCAGCAGTTTACCGGGACAGGGGGCCTACGAGCAGTACTTC.

This clone was observed a handful of times. This chain connects TRBV23-1 to TRBJ1-3; 7 bases agree with TRBD1. TRBV23-1 is an ORF; its function is uncertain. J gave up 4 bases and V 8 bases, and 8 bases lay outside the gene matches. This CDR3 is 14 amino acids long. CDR3 sequence reads: CASPYRGEGNTIYF. CDR3 coding DNA: TGCGCCAGCCCCTACAGGGGAGAAGGAAACACCATATATTTT.

The rearrangement links TRBV7-2 to TRBJ1-2, with TRBD1 matching over 8 bases. The CDR3 runs 13 residues. J was trimmed by 2 bases and V by 8 bases; bases with no gene match: 4. From germline, CDR1 is SGHTA and CDR2 FQGNSA. The CDR3 nucleotides are TGTGCCAGCCGGGGACAGGCGAACTATGGCTACACCTTC. It specifies CASRGQANYGYTF.

This clone came up a few times. V and J are TRBV5-1 and TRBJ2-2; D gene unclear. Germline CDR1 and CDR2: SGHRS and YFSETQ. The CDR3 covers 15 residues. Trimming pared 0 bases from V and 1 base from J, leaving 7 bases between. CDR3 sequence: CASSLDPLNTGELFF. CDR3 sequence (DNA): TGCGCCAGCAGCTTGGATCCGTTGAACACCGGGGAGCTGTTTTTT.

The rearrangement joins TRBV24-1 to TRBJ2-1; 11 nucleotides line up with TRBD1. This CDR3 region has 16 residues. The ends lost 4 bases at V and 4 bases at J; junction bases unmatched: 5. Germline values: CDR1 KGHDR, CDR2 SFDVKD. The CDR3 nucleotides read TGTGCCACCAGTGACCCCGGACAGGGGGCTTACAATGAGCAGTTCTTC. This codes for CATSDPGQGAYNEQFF.